What follows is one TCR beta chain and its context. As yet, its antigen is unknown. The data derive from a study of T cells after yellow fever vaccination. Study findings and constraints: It was the secondary response that reached its peak faster, day 5 versus 15, but it was weaker. Contamination by abundant bulk-population clonotypes could be present in FACS-sorted repertoires. Reappearance after the booster was observed for most primary-vaccination clones (around 96% CD4, almost 90% CD8).

Per germline, CDR1 SGHRS and CDR2 YFSETQ. This CDR3 is built from 15 residues. V lost 2 bases and J lost 0, with 11 bases in between. Template switching by 5'RACE produced TCR cDNA, adding a universal primer site and UMIs. TCRdb re-analysed the 5' RACE reads in MiXCR, keeping a single row per CDR3 protein. The table has 300,000 to 450,000 distinct CDR3 sequences, approximately 8% seen once. This clonotype was obtained from a man aged 18 to 30 who received the YFV17D yellow fever vaccine. The genes are TRBV5-1 and TRBJ1-1; D possibly corresponds to TRBD1 (5 bases). Sequencing was performed on PBMCs, taken roughly 47 days after the first yellow fever vaccination. The CDR3 region has the DNA TGCGCCAGCAGCTTTGTAGGGGCGCTGAACACTGAAGCTTTCTTT. Its protein product is CASSFVGALNTEAFF.